This TCR beta chain was documented in a study of blood T cell repertoires in COVID-19. The wider study: The origin of the acute and convalescent COVID-19 samples was the United States, Italy and Spain. Sources were T cells, B-cell-depleted T cells, or PBMCs; the material itself was cDNA or gDNA.

The CDR3 extends over 17 amino acids. V was trimmed by 2 bases and J by 3 bases, leaving 19 bases between them. The repertoire was sequenced with immunoSEQ multiplex PCR; TCRdb's copy has only in-frame clones and lacks some. Among tens of thousands of clones, roughly 89% were seen once, and the ten largest hold under 15%. The clonotype was recovered from an older man with acute or convalescent COVID-19. Sequencing was done on a sample of peripheral blood. The chain links TRBV23-1 to TRBJ1-2, with D maybe TRBD1 (6 bases). TRBV23-1 is sorted into the ORF group, with uncertain function. The CDR3 is CASSQPTSPGVHYGYTF. In DNA, the CDR3 is TGCGCCAGCAGTCAACCAACCTCCCCAGGGGTGCACTATGGCTACACCTTC.